This is a list of T cell receptor beta chains from one sample in a study of blood T cell repertoires in COVID-19. Profiled with immunoSEQ multiplex PCR; TCRdb holds only in-frame clones, not every one. The sample gives about 250,000 clones, nearly 90% of which show up once; around 3.3% is in the top ten. Input material: peripheral blood. Receptors were obtained from a man younger than 35 with active or convalescent COVID-19. CDR3s include the opening cysteine and the closing phenylalanine or tryptophan. The D gene is left open where the match is weak. Size is omitted from some rows. Given values are once, few, many or a class for expanded clones.

TRBV7-3,.,TRBJ2-1,.,TGTGCCAGCAGCCTACGGCGGTCCAGGGACAATGAGCAGTTCTTC,CASSLRRSRDNEQFF
TRBV19,few,TRBJ1-2,.,TGTGCCAGTAATGTGGCAGGGGAAAATCTCTATGGCTACACCTTC,CASNVAGENLYGYTF
TRBV19,.,TRBJ1-5,.,TGTGCCAGTAGTATTCTAGTGAGTGCCAACGGTCAGCCCCAGCATTTT,CASSILVSANGQPQHF
TRBV7-9,.,TRBJ1-3,TRBD1,TGTGCCAGCAGCTTGGGGACAGGGGTTTTACCTGGAAACACCATATATTTT,CASSLGTGVLPGNTIYF
TRBV7-2,.,TRBJ2-5,TRBD2,TGTGCCAGCAGCCCGAGGGCGGGAGGCCCCGAGACCCAGTACTTC,CASSPRAGGPETQYF
TRBV16,once,TRBJ2-7,.,TGTGCCAGCAGCCCAGGTTACGAGCAGTACTTC,CASSPGYEQYF
TRBV10-1,few,TRBJ2-1,TRBD1,TGCGCCACCTCCCCCGGGACAGGGGAGAATGAGCAGTTCTTC,CATSPGTGENEQFF
TRBV5-8,.,TRBJ1-2,TRBD1,TGTGCCAGCAGGTACAGACAGGGGGCACGGTATGGCTACACCTTC,CASRYRQGARYGYTF
TRBV28,.,TRBJ2-7,TRBD2,TGTGCCAGCAGTTCACTAGCGGGAGCCTACGAGCAGTACTTC,CASSSLAGAYEQYF
TRBV6-2/TRBV6-3,.,TRBJ1-2,.,TGTGCCAGCAGTGGACAGCTTTATGGCTACACCTTC,CASSGQLYGYTF
TRBV25-1,.,TRBJ2-7,.,TGTGCCAGCAGTGACTGGGGGCTGGCGTCGTACGAGCAGTACTTC,CASSDWGLASYEQYF
TRBV29-1,.,TRBJ1-1,TRBD1,TGCAGCGTTGGACAGGGGGGGCAGCGTATGAACACTGAAGCTTTCTTT,CSVGQGGQRMNTEAFF
TRBV9,few,TRBJ2-7,.,TGTGCCAGCAGCGCCCGACCTGAGGAGGGACTCGGGGCCTACGAGCAGTACTTC,CASSARPEEGLGAYEQYF
TRBV5-1,.,TRBJ2-7,.,TGCGCCAGCAGCTTGGGTGCGGGACTCACCTACGAGCAGTACTTC,CASSLGAGLTYEQYF
TRBV3-1/TRBV3-2,.,TRBJ2-7,TRBD2,TGTGCCAGCAGCCAAGATGTCGCTAGCGGGATGGCTGTCGACGAGCAGTACTTC,CASSQDVASGMAVDEQYF
TRBV9,.,TRBJ2-1,.,TGTGCCAGGTTAGGGGGAGGGCCCCAGTTGGATGAGCAGTTCTTC,CARLGGGPQLDEQFF
TRBV28,few,TRBJ1-5,.,TGTGCCAGCAAGGAGCAAGGTTACCAGCATTTT,CASKEQGYQHF
TRBV9,.,TRBJ2-7,TRBD2,TGTGCCAGCAGCACCCAGCGGGAGGGGATAGGGCAGTACTTC,CASSTQREGIGQYF
TRBV19,.,TRBJ2-3,.,TGTGCCAGTAGTATGTCCCGGGATGGAGATACGCAGTATTTT,CASSMSRDGDTQYF
TRBV7-9,.,TRBJ1-2,.,TGTGCCACCCACTTGTGGGCGACAGCGAACTATGGCTACACCTTC,CATHLWATANYGYTF
TRBV29-1,.,TRBJ1-5,TRBD1,TGCAGCGCCAGCCAGGGGGGTAGCAATCAGCCCCAGCATTTT,CSASQGGSNQPQHF
TRBV20-1,.,TRBJ1-1,.,TGCAGCTCCCCCGGGGGTGCAGCTTTCTTT,CSSPGGAAFF
TRBV28,.,TRBJ1-3,.,TGTGCCAGCAGGGAACAGGGATCTGGAAACACCATATATTTT,CASREQGSGNTIYF
TRBV7-2,.,TRBJ1-2,.,TGTGCCAGCAGCTTAGCGCCGGGTCTCAACTATGGCTACACCTTC,CASSLAPGLNYGYTF
TRBV5-5,.,TRBJ1-3,.,TGTGCCAGCAGCACCGGGATATCTGGAAACACCATATATTTT,CASSTGISGNTIYF
TRBV7-2,once,TRBJ2-5,.,TGTGCCAGCAGCTTTGGGGCCCCCCAAAACAGGGAAGAGACCCAGTACTTC,CASSFGAPQNREETQYF
TRBV5-4,.,TRBJ1-2,.,TGTGCCAGCAGCTTGGAATCAGGGGCGCGGGGCTACACCTTC,CASSLESGARGYTF
TRBV5-1,.,TRBJ2-7,TRBD1,TGCGCCAGCAGCTTCTTCCCCTTTCAGGGGGACGCCTACGAGCAGTACTTC,CASSFFPFQGDAYEQYF
TRBV19,.,TRBJ2-1,TRBD2,TGTGCCAGTAGCTATAGCGGGATCTACAATGAGCAGTTCTTC,CASSYSGIYNEQFF
TRBV6-5,.,TRBJ2-7,TRBD1,TGTGCCAGCAGTCAACCGGGACAGGGGGCTAACGAGCAGTACTTC,CASSQPGQGANEQYF
TRBV6-5,.,TRBJ1-2,TRBD1,TGTGCCAGCAGAAGGGGGACAGACTATGGCTACACCTTC,CASRRGTDYGYTF
TRBV4-3,.,TRBJ2-1,TRBD2,TGCGCCAGCAGCCAAGATAGGTGGGCGGGGGGGACCTACAATGAGCAGTTCTTC,CASSQDRWAGGTYNEQFF
TRBV3-1/TRBV3-2,.,TRBJ2-3,.,TGTGCCAGCAGCCAAGGTGGGGGGTCTTCAGATACGCAGTATTTT,CASSQGGGSSDTQYF